This entry features one T cell receptor (beta chain) sequence. Antigen unknown. The sample comes from a study of T cell responses to AZD1222 COVID-19 vaccine. The CDR3 length is 14 residues. Germline V gives CDR1 MNHNY, CDR2 SVGAGI (reference sequence). The V gene lost 2 bases and the J gene lost 4 bases, with 11 bases spanning the gap. Study-level findings and limits: It was only 6 or 7 AZD1222 recipients who were seropositive at baseline. An increase in Spike-specific TCR breadth and depth was observed after two AZD1222 doses. Targets within unmutated variant regions were reportedly found for nearly half of spike-specific TCRs.

Using immunoSEQ multiplex PCR, the repertoire was profiled, and TCRdb retains in-frame clones only, with some absent. The table lists 200,000 to 250,000 clones, roughly 94% of them singletons, with 1.5% to 2% in the top ten. This TCR came from an adult who received the MenACWY meningococcal vaccine as a control. This chain joins TRBV6-6 and TRBJ1-2; possibly TRBD1 for D (5 bases). The sample in question was peripheral blood, obtained 28 days after the second dose of the MenACWY control vaccine. The CDR3 region is CASSYAGTGYGYTF. CDR3 in DNA: TGTGCCAGCAGTTACGCTGGGACGGGCTATGGCTACACCTTC.